The present entry profiles one T cell receptor (beta chain) with its context. Its target is not known. This record belongs to a study of OX40 agonist ivuxolimab in advanced cancers. The CDR3 has 14 residues. V lost 4 bases and J 3 bases, leaving 12 bases between the germline ends. Germline V gives CDR1 SNHLY, CDR2 FYNNEI. Here immunoSEQ multiplex PCR was the method, and the copy in TCRdb shows in-frame clones only, minus some. The data contain around 11,000 clones, approximately 69% of them singletons. Study-wide results and caveats: CD4+ and CD8+ blood T cells expanded clonally by week 6 at 0.1 to 3.0 mg/kg. Averaging showed that CD8+ T cells had more expanded clones than CD4+ did.

The source is an adult with an advanced solid tumor such as melanoma, head and neck, liver or kidney cancer. The sample consisted of CD4+ or CD8+ T cells sorted from blood, taken in a trial of the OX40 agonist ivuxolimab. The gene calls are TRBV2 and TRBJ1-1; D not resolved. As DNA, the CDR3 is TGTGCCAGCAGTGGAGATCAGGTATACACTGAAGCTTTCTTT. It yields the protein CASSGDQVYTEAFF.